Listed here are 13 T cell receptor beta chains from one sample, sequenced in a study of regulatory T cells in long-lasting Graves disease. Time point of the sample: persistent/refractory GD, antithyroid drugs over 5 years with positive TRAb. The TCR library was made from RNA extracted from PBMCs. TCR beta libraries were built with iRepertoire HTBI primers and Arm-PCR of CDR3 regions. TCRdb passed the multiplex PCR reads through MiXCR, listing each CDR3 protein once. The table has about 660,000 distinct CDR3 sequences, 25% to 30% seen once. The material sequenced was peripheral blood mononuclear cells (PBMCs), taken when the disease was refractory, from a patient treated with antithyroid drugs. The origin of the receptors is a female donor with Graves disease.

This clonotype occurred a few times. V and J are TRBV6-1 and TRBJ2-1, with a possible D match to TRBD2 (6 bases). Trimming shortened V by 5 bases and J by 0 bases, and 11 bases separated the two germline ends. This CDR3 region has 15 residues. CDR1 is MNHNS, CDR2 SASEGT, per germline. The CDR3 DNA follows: TGTGCCAGCAGTAATAGCGGCAGCTCCTACAATGAGCAGTTCTTC. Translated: CASSNSGSSYNEQFF.

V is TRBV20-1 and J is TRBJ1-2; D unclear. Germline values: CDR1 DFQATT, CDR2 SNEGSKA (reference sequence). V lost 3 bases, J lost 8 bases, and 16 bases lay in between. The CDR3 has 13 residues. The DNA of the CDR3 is TGCAGTGCTAGTATGCCAGCCGACTGGGGCTACACCTTC. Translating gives CSASMPADWGYTF.

This CDR3 is CASSFGSLRGTGELFF. The CDR3 nucleotides read TGTGCCAGCAGTTTTGGCAGCTTAAGGGGCACCGGGGAGCTGTTTTTT. The chain links TRBV6-9 to TRBJ2-2, with D possibly matching TRBD1 (5 bases). The CDR3 contains 16 residues. Trimming removed 4 bases at V and 4 bases at J, with 16 bases between. Germline assignment: CDR1 MNHGY and CDR2 SVAAGI.

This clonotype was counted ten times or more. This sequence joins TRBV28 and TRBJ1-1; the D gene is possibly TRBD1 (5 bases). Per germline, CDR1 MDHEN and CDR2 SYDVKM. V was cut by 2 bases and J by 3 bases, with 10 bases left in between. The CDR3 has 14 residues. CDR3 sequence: CASSLTGAYTEAFF. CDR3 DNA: TGTGCCAGCAGTTTAACAGGAGCCTACACTGAAGCTTTCTTT.

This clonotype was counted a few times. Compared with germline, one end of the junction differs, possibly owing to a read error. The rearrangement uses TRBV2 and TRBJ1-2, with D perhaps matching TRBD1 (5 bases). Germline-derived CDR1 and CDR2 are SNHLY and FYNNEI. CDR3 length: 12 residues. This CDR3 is CAGSGGAYGYTF. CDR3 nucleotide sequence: TGTGCCGGCAGTGGTGGGGCCTATGGCTACACCTTC.

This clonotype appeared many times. The CDR3 reads CASTPDREKLFF. The CDR3 nucleotides read TGTGCCAGCACCCCGGACAGGGAAAAACTGTTTTTT. This chain joins TRBV12-3 or TRBV12-4 and TRBJ1-4; TRBD1 agrees at 7 bases. The CDR3 sequence is 12 residues long. V lost 7 bases and J lost 8; bases outside the gene matches: 4.

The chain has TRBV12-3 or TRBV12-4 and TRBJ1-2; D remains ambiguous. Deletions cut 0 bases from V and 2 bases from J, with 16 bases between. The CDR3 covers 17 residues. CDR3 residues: CASSLAVRLTTNYGYTF. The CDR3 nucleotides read TGTGCCAGCAGTTTAGCCGTAAGACTTACGACCAACTATGGCTACACCTTC.

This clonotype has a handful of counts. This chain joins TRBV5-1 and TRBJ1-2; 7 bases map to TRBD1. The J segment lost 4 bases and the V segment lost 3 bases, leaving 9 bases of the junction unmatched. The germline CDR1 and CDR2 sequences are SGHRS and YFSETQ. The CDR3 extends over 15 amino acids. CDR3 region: CASSYTGEGSYGYTF. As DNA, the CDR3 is TGCGCCAGCAGCTACACAGGGGAAGGTAGCTATGGCTACACCTTC.

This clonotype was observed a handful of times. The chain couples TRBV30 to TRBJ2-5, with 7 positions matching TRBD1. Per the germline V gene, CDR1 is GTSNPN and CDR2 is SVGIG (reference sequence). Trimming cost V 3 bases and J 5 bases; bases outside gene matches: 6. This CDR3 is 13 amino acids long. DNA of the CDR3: TGTGCCTGGAGCGCCGGGACAGCGGAGACCCAGTACTTC. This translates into CAWSAGTAETQYF.

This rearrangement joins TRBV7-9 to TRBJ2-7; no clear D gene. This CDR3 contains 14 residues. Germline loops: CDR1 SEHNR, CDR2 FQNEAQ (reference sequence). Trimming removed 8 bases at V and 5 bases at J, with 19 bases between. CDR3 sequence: CASGSYLGSHEQYF. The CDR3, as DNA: TGTGCCAGCGGATCGTATCTGGGGTCCCACGAGCAGTACTTC.

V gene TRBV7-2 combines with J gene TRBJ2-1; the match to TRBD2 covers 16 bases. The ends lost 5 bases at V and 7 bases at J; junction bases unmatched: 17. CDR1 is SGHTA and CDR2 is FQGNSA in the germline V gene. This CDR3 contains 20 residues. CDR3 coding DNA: TGTGCCAGCAGCAAATCTTCCGGGACTAGCGGGAGGGTAAGGAGAAATGAGCAGTTCTTC. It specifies CASSKSSGTSGRVRRNEQFF.

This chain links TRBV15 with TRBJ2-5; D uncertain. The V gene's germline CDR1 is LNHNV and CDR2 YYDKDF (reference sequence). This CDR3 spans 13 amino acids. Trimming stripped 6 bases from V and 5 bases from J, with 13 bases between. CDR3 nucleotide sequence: TGTGCCACCAGGAGCCCGCTAGAGGAGACCCAGTACTTC. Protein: CATRSPLEETQYF.

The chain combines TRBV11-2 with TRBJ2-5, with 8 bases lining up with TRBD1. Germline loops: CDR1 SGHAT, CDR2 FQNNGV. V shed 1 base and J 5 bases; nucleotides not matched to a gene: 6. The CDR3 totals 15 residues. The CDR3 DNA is TGTGCCAGCAGCTTAGCCTCCAGGGGGCCGGAGACCCAGTACTTC. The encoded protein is CASSLASRGPETQYF.